Listed below are T cell receptor beta chains from one sample, sequenced in a study of T cell responses to AZD1222 COVID-19 vaccine. The assay was immunoSEQ multiplex PCR, and TCRdb's table has in-frame clones only and misses some. This sample carries around 91,000 clones, roughly 90% of them seen once, and the ten largest clones take over 15%. Sequencing used peripheral blood, obtained on day 0 of AZD1222 vaccination. All receptors come from an adult in good health. The CDR3 runs from the conserved cysteine through the conserved F or W. The D gene is left open where the match is weak.

J gene | D gene | V gene | CDR3 protein
TRBJ2-7 | - | TRBV6-2/TRBV6-3 | CASSLSSYYEQYF
TRBJ1-1 | - | TRBV6-5 | CASSYPGSSEAFF
TRBJ2-7 | - | TRBV11-1 | CASSLSGTYEQYF
TRBJ1-2 | - | TRBV29-1 | CSVHRNYGYTF
TRBJ2-1 | - | TRBV5-1 | CASSSLPGPENEQFF
TRBJ1-2 | - | TRBV19 | CASSIRDNIRGYTF
TRBJ1-1 | - | TRBV7-9 | CASSLLGAGDTEAFF
TRBJ1-2 | - | TRBV18 | CASSPRETSGGYGYTF
TRBJ2-6 | - | TRBV7-9 | CASSLEAYSGANVLTF
TRBJ1-1 | TRBD1 | TRBV5-1 | CASSKVTGRKDTEAFF
TRBJ1-2 | - | TRBV7-9 | CASSLNGIGSGLNYGYTF
TRBJ1-3 | - | TRBV11-2 | CASSLQGSGNTIYF
TRBJ2-7 | TRBD1 | TRBV19 | CASSWDRDYEQYF
TRBJ2-5 | TRBD2 | TRBV3-1/TRBV3-2 | CASSQVGGGGLQETQYF
TRBJ2-5 | TRBD2 | TRBV7-3 | CASSLQRGGQETQYF
TRBJ2-7 | - | TRBV27 | CASSPRKHYEQYF